This TCR beta chain was documented in a study of T cell changes during pregnancy in multiple sclerosis. Unmatched junction bases numbered 5, after V lost 5 bases and J lost 10 bases. This CDR3 is 15 amino acids long. The germline CDR1 and CDR2 sequences are LNHDA and SQIVND (reference sequence). Some clones are missing from TCRdb's copy, which holds only in-frame ones; the method was immunoSEQ multiplex PCR. The profile shows under 55,000 clones, around 90% of them singletons. The source was CD4+ T cells from peripheral blood mononuclear cells, collected before pregnancy. The gene calls are TRBV19 and TRBJ2-1; 16 bases line up with TRBD2. The source is a female donor with multiple sclerosis, enrolled in a pregnancy study. Here the CDR3 reads CASSDGTSGRGEQFF. CDR3 bases: TGTGCCAGTAGTGACGGGACTAGCGGGAGGGGGGAGCAGTTCTTC.